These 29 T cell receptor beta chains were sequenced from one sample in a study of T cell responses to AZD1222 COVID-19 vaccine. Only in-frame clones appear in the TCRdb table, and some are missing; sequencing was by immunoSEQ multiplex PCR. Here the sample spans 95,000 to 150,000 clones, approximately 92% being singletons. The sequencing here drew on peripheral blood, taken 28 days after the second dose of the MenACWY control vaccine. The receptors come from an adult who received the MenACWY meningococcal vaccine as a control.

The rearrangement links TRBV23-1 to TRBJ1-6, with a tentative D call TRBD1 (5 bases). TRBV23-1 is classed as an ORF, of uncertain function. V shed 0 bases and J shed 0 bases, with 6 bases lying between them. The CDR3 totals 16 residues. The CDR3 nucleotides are TGCGCCAGCAGTCAATCTGGGGGCTCCTATAATTCACCCCTCCACTTT. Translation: CASSQSGGSYNSPLHF.

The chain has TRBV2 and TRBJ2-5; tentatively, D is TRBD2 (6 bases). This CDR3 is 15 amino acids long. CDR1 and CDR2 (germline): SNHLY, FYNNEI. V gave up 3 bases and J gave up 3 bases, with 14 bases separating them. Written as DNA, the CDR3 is TGTGCCAGCAGTGACCAGGGACTGCCCGAAGAGACCCAGTACTTC. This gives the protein CASSDQGLPEETQYF.

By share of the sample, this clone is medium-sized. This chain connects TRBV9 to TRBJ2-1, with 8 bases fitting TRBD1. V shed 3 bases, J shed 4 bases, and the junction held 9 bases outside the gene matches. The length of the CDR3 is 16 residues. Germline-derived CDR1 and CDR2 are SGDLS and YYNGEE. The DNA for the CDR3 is TGTGCCAGCAGCGATAACCCGGGACAGGAGTACAATGAGCAGTTCTTC. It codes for CASSDNPGQEYNEQFF.

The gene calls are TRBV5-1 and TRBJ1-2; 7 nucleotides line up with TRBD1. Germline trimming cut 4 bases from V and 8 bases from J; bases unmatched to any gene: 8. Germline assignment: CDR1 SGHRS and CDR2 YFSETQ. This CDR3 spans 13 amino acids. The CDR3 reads CASSVQGRDGYTF. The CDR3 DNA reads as TGCGCCAGCAGCGTACAGGGGAGGGACGGCTACACCTTC.

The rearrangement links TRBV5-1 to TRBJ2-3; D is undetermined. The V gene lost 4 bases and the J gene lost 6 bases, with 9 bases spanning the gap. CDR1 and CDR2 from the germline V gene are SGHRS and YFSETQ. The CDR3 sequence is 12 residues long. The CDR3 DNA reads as TGCGCCAGCAGCCCCTCGGTCGATACGCAGTATTTT. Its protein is CASSPSVDTQYF.

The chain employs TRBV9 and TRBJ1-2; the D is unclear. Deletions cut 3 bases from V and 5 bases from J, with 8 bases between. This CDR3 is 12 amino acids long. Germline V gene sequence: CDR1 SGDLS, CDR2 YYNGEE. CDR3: CASSGTVYGYTF. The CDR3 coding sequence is TGTGCCAGCAGCGGGACTGTGTATGGCTACACCTTC.

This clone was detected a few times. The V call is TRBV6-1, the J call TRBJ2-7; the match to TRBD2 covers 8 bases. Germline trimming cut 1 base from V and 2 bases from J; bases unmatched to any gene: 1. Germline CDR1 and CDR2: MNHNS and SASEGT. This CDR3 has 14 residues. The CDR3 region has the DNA TGTGCCAGCAGTGAAGGGACTAGCCCCTACGAGCAGTACGTC. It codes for CASSEGTSPYEQYV.

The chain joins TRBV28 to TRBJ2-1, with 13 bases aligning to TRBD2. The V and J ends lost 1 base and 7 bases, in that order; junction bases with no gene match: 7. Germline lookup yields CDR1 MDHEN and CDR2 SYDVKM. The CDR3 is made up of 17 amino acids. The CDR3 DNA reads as TGTGCCAGCAGTTTATTAAAACTAGCGGGAGGGAGTAATGAGCAGTTCTTC. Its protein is CASSLLKLAGGSNEQFF.

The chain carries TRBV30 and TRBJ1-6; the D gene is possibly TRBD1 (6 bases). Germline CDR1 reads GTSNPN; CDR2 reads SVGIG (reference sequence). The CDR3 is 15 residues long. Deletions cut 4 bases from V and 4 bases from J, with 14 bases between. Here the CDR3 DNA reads TGTGCCTGGACAACTGGGGGCTCGTATAATTCACCCCTCCACTTT. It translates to CAWTTGGSYNSPLHF.

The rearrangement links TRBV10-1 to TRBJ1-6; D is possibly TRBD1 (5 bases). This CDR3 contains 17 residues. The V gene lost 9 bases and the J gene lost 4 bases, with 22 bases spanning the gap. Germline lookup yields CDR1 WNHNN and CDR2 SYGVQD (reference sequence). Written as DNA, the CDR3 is TGCGCCAGACTTATCAGCGGGGGTATAAGGTATAATTCACCCCTCCACTTT. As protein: CARLISGGIRYNSPLHF.

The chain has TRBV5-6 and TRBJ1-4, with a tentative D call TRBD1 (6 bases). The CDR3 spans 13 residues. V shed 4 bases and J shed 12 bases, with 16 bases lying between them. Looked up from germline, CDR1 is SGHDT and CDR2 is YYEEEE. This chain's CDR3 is CASSTGHSVELFF. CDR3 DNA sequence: TGTGCCAGCAGCACGGGACACTCCGTAGAACTGTTTTTT.

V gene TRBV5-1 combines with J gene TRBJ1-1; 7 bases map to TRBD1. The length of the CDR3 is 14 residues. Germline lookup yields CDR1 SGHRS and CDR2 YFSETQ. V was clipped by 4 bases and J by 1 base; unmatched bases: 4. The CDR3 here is CASSTTGWNTEAFF. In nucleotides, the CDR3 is TGCGCCAGCAGCACGACAGGGTGGAACACTGAAGCTTTCTTT.

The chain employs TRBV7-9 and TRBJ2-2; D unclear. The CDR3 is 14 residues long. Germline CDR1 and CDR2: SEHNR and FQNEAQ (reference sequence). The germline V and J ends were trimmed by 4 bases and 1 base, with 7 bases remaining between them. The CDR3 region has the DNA TGTGCCAGCAGCTCATCGGAGAACACCGGGGAGCTGTTTTTT. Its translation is CASSSSENTGELFF.

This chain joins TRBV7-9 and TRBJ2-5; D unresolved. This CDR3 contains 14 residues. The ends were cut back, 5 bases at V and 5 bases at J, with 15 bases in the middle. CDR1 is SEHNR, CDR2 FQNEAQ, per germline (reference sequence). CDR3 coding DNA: TGTGCCAGCAGCCCCCCCCTCACGGGCGAGACCCAGTACTTC. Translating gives CASSPPLTGETQYF.

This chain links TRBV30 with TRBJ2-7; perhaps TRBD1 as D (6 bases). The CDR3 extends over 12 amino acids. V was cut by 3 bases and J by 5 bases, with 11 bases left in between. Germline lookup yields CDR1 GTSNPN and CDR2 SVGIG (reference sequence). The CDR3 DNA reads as TGTGCCTGGAGAACAGGGTTCGACGAGCAGTACTTC. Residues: CAWRTGFDEQYF.

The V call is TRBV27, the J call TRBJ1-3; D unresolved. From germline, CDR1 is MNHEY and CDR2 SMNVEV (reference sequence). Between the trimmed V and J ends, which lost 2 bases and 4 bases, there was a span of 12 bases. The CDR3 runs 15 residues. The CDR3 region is CASSLRPSGGNTIYF. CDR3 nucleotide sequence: TGTGCCAGCAGTTTAAGACCATCCGGCGGAAACACCATATATTTT.

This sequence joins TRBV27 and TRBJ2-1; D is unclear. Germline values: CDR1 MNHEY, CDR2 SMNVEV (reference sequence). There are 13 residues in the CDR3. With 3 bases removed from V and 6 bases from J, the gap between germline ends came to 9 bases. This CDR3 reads CASSFSAPNEQFF. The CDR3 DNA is TGTGCCAGCAGTTTCAGCGCACCCAATGAGCAGTTCTTC.

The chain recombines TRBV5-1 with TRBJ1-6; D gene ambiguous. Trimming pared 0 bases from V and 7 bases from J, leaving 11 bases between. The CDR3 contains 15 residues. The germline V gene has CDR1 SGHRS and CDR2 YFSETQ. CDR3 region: CASSLEGYGNSPLHF. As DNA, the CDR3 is TGCGCCAGCAGCTTGGAAGGGTATGGAAATTCACCCCTCCACTTT.

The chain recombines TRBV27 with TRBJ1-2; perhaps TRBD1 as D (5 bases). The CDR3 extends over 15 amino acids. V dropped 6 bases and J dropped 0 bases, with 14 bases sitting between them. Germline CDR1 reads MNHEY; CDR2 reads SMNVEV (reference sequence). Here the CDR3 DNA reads TGTGCCAGCAGCCCGAGACAGTCAGCTAACTATGGCTACACCTTC. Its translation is CASSPRQSANYGYTF.

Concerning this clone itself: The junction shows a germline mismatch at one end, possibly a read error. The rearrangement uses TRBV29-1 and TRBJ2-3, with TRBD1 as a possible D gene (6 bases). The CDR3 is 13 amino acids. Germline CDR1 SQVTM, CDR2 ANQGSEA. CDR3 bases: TGCAGCGTTGAAGAAGGGGCAGGGGATGCACGGGATTTT. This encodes CSVEEGAGDARDF.

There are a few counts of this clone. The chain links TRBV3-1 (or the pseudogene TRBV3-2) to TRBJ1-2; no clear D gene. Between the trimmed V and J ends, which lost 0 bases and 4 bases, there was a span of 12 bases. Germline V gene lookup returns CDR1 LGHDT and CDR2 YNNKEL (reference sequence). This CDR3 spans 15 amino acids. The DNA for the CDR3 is TGTGCCAGCAGCCAAGACGGGCTGTCAGGCTATGGCTACACCTTC. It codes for CASSQDGLSGYGYTF.

As DNA, the CDR3 is TGTGCCAGCAGTTATCGGGCAGGGAGTCTCGAGCAGTACTTC. The encoded protein is CASSYRAGSLEQYF. This chain uses TRBV28 with TRBJ2-7; D possibly matches TRBD1 or TRBD2 (5 bases each). Germline loops: CDR1 MDHEN, CDR2 SYDVKM. With 4 bases removed from V and 6 bases from J, the gap between germline ends came to 16 bases. The CDR3 is 14 residues long.

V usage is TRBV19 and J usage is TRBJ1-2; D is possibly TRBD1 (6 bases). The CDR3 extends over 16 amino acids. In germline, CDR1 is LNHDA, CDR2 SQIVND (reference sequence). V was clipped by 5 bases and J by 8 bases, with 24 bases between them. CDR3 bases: TGTGCCAGTAGTTTCACAGGGTCCGCGATCGCGCGGGGCTACACCTTC. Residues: CASSFTGSAIARGYTF.

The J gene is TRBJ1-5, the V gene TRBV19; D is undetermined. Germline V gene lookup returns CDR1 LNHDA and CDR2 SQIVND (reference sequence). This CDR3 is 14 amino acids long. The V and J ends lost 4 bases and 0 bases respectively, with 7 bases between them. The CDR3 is CASSRTNSNQPQHF. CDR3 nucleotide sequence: TGTGCCAGTAGTAGAACAAATAGCAATCAGCCCCAGCATTTT.

CDR3 coding DNA: TGTGCCAGCAGTTTTCCCACAGGGCACTACGAGCAGTACTTC. Its protein product is CASSFPTGHYEQYF. The chain recombines TRBV28 with TRBJ2-7, with D possibly being TRBD1 (6 bases). This CDR3 region has 14 residues. V was pared by 3 bases and J by 3 bases, with 12 bases between. Germline-derived CDR1 and CDR2 are MDHEN and SYDVKM.

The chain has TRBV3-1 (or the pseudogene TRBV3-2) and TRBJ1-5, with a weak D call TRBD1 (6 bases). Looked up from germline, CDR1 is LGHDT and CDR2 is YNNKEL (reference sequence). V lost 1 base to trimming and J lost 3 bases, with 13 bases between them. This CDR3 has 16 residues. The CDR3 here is CASSQGRTVSNQPQHF. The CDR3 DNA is TGTGCCAGCAGCCAAGGACGGACAGTCTCCAATCAGCCCCAGCATTTT.

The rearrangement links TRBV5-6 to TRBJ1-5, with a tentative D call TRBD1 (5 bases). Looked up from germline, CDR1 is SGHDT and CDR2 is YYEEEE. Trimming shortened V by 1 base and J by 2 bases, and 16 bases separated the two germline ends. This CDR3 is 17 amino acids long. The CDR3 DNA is TGTGCCAGCAGCTTGTATGGACACTTTGATGGCAATCAGCCCCAGCATTTT. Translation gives CASSLYGHFDGNQPQHF.

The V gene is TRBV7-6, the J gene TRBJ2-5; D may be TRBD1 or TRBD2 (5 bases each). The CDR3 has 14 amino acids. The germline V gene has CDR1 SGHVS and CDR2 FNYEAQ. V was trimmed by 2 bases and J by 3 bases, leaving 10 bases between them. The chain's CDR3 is CASSLIRGKETQYF. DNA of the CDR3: TGTGCCAGCAGCTTAATCCGGGGCAAAGAGACCCAGTACTTC.

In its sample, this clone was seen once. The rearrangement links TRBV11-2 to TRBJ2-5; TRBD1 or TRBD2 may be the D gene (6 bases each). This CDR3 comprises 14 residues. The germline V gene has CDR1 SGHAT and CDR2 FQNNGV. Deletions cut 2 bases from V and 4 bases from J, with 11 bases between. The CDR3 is CASSLKWGAETQYF. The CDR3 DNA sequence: TGTGCCAGCAGCTTAAAATGGGGGGCAGAGACCCAGTACTTC.